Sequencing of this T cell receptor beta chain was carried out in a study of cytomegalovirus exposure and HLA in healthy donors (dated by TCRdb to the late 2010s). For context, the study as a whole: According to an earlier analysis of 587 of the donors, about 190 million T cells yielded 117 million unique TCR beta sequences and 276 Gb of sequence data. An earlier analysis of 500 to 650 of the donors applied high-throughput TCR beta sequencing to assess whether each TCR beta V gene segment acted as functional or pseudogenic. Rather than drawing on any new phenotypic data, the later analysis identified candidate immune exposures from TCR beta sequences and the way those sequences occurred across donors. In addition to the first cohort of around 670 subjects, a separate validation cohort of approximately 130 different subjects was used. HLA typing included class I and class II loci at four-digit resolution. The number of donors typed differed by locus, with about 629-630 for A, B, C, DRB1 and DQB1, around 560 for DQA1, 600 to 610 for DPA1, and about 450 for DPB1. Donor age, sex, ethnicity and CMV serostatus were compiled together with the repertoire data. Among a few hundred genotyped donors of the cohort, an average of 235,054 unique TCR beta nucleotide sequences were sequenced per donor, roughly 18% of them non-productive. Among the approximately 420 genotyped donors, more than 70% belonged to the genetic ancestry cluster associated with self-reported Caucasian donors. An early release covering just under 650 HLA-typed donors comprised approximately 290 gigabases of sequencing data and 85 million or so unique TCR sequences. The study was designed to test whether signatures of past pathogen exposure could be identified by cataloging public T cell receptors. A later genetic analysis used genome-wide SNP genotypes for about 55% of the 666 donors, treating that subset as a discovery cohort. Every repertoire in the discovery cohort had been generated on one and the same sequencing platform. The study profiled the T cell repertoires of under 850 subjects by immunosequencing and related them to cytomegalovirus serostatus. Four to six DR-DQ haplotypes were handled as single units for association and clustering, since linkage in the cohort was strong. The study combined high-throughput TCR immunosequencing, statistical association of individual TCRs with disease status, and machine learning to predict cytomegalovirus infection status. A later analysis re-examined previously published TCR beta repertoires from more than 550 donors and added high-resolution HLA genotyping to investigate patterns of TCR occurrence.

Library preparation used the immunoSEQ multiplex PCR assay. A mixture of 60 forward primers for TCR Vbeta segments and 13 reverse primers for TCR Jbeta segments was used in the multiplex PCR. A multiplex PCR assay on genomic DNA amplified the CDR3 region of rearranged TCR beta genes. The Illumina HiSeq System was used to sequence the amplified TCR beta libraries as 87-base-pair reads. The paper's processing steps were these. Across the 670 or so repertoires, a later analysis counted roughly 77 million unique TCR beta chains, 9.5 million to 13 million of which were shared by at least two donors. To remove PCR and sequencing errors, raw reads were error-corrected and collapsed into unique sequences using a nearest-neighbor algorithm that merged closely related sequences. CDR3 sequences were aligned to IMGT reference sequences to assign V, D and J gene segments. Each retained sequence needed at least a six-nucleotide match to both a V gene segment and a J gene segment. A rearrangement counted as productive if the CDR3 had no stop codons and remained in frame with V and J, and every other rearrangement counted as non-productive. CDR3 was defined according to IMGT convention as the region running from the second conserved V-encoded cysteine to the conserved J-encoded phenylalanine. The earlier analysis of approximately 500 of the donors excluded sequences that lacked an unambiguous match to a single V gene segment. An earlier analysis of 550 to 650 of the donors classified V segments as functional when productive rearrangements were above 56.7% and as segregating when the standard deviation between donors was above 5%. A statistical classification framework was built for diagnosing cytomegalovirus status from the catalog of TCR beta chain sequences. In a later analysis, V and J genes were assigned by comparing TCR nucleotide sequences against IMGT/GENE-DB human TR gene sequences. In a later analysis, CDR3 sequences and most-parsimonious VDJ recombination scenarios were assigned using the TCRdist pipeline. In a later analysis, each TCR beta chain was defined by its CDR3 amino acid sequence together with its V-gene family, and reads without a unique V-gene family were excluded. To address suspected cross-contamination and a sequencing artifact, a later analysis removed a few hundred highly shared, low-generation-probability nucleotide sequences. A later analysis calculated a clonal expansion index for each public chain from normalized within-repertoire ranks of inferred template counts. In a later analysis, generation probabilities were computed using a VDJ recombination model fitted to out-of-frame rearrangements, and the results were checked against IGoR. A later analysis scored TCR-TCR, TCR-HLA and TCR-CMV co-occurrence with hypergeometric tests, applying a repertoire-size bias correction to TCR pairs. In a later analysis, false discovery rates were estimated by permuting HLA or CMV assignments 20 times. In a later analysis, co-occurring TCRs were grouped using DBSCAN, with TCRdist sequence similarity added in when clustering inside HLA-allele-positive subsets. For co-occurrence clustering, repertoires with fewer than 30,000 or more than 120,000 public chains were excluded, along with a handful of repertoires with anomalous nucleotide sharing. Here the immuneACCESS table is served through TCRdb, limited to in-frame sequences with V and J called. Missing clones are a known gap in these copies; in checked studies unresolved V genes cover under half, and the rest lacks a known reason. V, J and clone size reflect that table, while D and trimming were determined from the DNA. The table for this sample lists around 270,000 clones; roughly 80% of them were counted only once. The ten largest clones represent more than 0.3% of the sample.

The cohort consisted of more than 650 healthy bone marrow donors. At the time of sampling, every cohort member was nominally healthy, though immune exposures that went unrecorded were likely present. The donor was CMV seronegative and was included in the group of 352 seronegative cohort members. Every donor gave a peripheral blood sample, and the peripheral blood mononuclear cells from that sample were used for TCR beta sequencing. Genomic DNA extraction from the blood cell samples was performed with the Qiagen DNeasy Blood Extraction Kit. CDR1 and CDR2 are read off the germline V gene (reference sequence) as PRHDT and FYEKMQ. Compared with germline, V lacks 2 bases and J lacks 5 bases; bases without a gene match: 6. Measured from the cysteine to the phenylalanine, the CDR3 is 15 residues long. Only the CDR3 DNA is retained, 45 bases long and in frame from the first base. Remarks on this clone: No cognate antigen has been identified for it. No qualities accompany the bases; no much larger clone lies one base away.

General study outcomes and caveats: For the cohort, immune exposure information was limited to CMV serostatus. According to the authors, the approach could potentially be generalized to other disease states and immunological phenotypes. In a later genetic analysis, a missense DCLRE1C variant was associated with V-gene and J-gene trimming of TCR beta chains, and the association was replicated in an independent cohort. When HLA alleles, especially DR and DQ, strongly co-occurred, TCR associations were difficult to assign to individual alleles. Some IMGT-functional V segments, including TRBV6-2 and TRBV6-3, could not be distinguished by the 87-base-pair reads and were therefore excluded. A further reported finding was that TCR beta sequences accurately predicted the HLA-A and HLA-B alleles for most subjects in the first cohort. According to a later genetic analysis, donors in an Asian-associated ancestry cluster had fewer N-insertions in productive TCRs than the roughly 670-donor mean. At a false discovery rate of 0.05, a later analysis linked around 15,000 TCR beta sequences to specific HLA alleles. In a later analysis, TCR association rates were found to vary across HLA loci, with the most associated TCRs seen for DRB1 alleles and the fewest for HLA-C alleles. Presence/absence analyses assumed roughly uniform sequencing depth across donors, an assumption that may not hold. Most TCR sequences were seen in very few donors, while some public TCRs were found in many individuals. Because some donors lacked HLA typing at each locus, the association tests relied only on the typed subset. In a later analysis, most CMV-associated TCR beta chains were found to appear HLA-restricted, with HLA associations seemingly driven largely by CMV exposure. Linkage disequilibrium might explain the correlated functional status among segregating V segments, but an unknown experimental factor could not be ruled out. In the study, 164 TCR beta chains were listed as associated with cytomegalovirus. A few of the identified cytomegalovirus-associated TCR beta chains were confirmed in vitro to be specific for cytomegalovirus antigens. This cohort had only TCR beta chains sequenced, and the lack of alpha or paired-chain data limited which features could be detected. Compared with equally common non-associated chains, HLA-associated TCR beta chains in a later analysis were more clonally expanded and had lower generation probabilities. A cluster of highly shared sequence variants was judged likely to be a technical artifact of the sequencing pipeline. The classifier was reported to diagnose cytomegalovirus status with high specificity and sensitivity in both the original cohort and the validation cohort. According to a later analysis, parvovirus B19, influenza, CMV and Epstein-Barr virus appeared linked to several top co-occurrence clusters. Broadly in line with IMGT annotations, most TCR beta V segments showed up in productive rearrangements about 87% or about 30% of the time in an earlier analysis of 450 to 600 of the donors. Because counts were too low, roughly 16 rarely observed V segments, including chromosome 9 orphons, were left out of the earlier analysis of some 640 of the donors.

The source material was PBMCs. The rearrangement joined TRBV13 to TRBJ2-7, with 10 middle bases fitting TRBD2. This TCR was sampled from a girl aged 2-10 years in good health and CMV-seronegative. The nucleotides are TGTGCCAGCAGCTTACTAGCGGGAGTCACTAACGAGCAGTACTTC. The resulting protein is CASSLLAGVTNEQYF.